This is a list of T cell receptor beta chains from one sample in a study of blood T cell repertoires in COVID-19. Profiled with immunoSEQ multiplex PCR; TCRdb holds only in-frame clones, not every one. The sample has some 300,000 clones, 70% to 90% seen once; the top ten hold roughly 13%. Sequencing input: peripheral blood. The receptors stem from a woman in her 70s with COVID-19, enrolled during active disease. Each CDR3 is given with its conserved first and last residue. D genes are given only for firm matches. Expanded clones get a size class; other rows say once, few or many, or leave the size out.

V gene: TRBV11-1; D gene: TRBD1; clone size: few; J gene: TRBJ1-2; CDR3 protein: CASSPRTGNLYGYTF; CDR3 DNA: TGTGCCAGCAGCCCGAGGACAGGCAATCTCTATGGCTACACCTTC
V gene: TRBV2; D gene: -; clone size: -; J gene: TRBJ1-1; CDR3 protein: CASSFGGLTEAFF; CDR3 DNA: TGTGCCAGCAGTTTCGGGGGGCTCACTGAAGCTTTCTTT
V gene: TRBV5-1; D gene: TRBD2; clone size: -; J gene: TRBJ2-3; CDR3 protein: CASTTGGTSTDTQYF; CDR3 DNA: TGCGCCAGCACCACCGGGGGGACTAGCACAGATACGCAGTATTTT
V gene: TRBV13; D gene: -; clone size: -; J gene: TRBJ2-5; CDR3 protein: CASSLTAEKTQYF; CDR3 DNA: TGTGCCAGCAGCTTAACTGCCGAGAAGACCCAGTACTTC
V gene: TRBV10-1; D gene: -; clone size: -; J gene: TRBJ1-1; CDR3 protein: CASSESTRPKEAFF; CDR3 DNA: TGCGCCAGCAGTGAGTCGACAAGACCGAAAGAAGCTTTCTTT
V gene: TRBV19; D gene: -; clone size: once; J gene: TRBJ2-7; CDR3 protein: CASSSLKRGNSYEQYF; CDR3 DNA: TGTGCCAGTAGTTCCCTCAAACGGGGGAACTCCTACGAGCAGTACTTC
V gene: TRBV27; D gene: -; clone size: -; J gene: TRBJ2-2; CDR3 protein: CASSTDTGELFF; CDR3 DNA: TGTGCCAGCAGTACAGACACCGGGGAGCTGTTTTTT
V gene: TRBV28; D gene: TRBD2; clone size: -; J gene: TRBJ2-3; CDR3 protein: CASSSLAGGSTDTQYF; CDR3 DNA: TGTGCCAGCAGTTCACTAGCGGGGGGCTCCACAGATACGCAGTATTTT
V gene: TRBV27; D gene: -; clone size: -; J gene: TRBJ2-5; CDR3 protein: CASSPLSQETQYF; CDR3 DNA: TGTGCCAGCAGTCCACTAAGCCAAGAGACCCAGTACTTC
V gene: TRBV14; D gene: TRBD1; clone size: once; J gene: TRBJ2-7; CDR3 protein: CASSRQGAYEQYF; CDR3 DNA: TGTGCCAGCAGCCGACAGGGGGCCTACGAGCAGTACTTC
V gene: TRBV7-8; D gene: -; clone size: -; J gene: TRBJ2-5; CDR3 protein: CASSLGPRDQYF; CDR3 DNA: TGTGCCAGCAGCTTAGGACCGCGGGACCAGTACTTC
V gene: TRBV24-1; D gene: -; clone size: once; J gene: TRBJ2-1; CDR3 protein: CATSDRGASSYNEQFF; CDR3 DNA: TGTGCCACCAGTGATCGGGGGGCGAGCTCCTACAATGAGCAGTTCTTC
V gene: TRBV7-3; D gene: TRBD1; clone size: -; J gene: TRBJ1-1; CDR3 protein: CASSSTGGRDTEAFF; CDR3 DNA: TGTGCCAGCAGCTCGACAGGGGGTAGAGACACTGAAGCTTTCTTT
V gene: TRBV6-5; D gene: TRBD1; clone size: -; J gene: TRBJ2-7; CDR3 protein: CASSYRTTGNEQYF; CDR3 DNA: TGTGCCAGCAGTTACCGGACGACAGGGAACGAGCAGTACTTC
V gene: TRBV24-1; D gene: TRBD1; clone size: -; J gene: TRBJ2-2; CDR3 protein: CATTQGVTGELFF; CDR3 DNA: TGTGCCACCACACAGGGGGTCACCGGGGAGCTGTTTTTT
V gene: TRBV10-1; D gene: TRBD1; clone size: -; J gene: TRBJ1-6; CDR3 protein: CASSAGGRDSPLHF; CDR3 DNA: TGCGCCAGCAGTGCAGGGGGCCGTGATTCACCCCTCCACTTT
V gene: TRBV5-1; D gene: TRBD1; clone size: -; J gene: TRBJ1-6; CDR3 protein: CASSPWDSSNSPLHF; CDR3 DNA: TGCGCCAGCAGCCCCTGGGACAGTTCAAATTCACCCCTCCACTTT
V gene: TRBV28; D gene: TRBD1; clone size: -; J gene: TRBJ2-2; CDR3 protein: CASWTGMTGELFF; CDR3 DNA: TGTGCCAGCTGGACAGGGATGACCGGGGAGCTGTTTTTT
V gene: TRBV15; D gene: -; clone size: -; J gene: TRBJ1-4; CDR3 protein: CATSRDRFLEGRENEKLFF; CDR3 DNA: TGTGCCACCAGCAGAGATCGTTTTTTGGAGGGACGGGAGAATGAAAAACTGTTTTTT
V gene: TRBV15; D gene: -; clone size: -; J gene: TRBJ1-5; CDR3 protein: CATSRADQPQHF; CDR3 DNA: TGTGCCACCAGCAGGGCCGATCAGCCCCAGCATTTT